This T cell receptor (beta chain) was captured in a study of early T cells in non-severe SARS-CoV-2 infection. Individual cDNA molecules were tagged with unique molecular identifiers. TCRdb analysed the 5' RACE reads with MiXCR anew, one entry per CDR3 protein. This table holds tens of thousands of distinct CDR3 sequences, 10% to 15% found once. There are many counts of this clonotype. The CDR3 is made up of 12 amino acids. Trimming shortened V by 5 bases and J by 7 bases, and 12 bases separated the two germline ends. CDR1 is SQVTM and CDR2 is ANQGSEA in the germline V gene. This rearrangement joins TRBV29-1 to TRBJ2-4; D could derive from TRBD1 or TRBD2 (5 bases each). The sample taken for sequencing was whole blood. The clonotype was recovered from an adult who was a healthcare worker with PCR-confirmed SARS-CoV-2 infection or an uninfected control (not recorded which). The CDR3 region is CSVRGERNIQYF. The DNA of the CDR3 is TGCAGCGTTCGAGGGGAGAGGAACATTCAGTACTTC.